What follows are 22 T cell receptor beta chains derived from one specimen sequenced in a study of blood T cells in healthy people across ages (dated by TCRdb to 2015 to 2017). The method was 5' RACE. A second roughly 7 to 12 cycle PCR used a sample-barcoded 5' primer and a J-beta primer mix. TCRdb reanalyzed the raw reads on its own, using fastp at Q25 for trimming and MiXCR for clone calling, and kept in-frame beta chains. Rows with one shared CDR3 protein collapse into an entry with the most common genes and DNA. Within this sample are approximately 2,000,000 distinct CDR3 sequences, with roughly two fifths of them counted one time only. The top ten constitute approximately 22% of the sample. Specimen: blood. These receptors all stem from a human donor in good health.

DNA for the CDR3: TGTGCCAGCAGCGAGACGCCCGGGACAGGGGTTGGCTACACCTTC. Protein product: CASSETPGTGVGYTF. The chain combines TRBV9 with TRBJ1-2; 10 positions agree with TRBD1. The germline gives CDR1 SGDLS, CDR2 YYNGEE. The length of the CDR3 is 15 residues. The junction had 9 bases not matched to a gene; V was cut back by 3 bases and J by 7 bases.

This clonotype was observed a few times. The CDR3 DNA reads TGTGCCAGCAGCTTAGCAAGTTGGGACAGGGTCAACGAGCAGTACTTC. Its translation: CASSLASWDRVNEQYF. The genes are TRBV7-2 and TRBJ2-5; TRBD1 matches 9 bases. The DNA matches TRBJ2-7 better at its end, which makes the J call doubtful. This CDR3 comprises 16 residues. Germline CDR1 and CDR2: SGHTA and FQGNSA.

V and J are TRBV7-2 and TRBJ2-3; 9 nucleotides align to TRBD2. The ends lost 5 bases at V and 6 bases at J; junction bases unmatched: 12. This CDR3 has 16 amino acids. The V gene's germline CDR1 is SGHTA and CDR2 FQGNSA. This CDR3 reads CASSPRGGGGADTQYF. The CDR3, as DNA: TGTGCCAGCAGCCCTAGAGGGGGCGGGGGGGCCGATACGCAGTATTTT.

The chain employs TRBV6-6 and TRBJ1-2, with 8 nucleotides matching TRBD1. This CDR3 is 15 amino acids long. CDR1 is MNHNY, CDR2 SVGAGI, per germline (reference sequence). V shed 0 bases, J shed 6 bases, and the junction held 6 bases outside the gene matches. Here the CDR3 DNA reads TGTGCCAGCAGTTACTCTAATACAGGGGGGAATGGCTACACCTTC. Protein: CASSYSNTGGNGYTF.

V is TRBV11-3 and J is TRBJ1-4; D unclear. V shed 2 bases and J shed 0 bases, with 10 bases lying between them. Germline CDR1 is SGHNT and CDR2 is YENEEA. The CDR3 is 16 residues long. The CDR3 is CASSLTPAATNEKLFF. The DNA of the CDR3 is TGTGCCAGCAGCTTAACGCCGGCAGCAACTAATGAAAAACTGTTTTTT.

The CDR3 loop reads CASSLTTTLYNSPLHF. In DNA, the CDR3 is TGTGCCAGCAGCTTGACAACTACCCTCTATAATTCACCCCTCCACTTT. This chain links TRBV5-5 with TRBJ1-6; unclear D gene. CDR3 length: 16 residues. Germline values: CDR1 SGHKS, CDR2 YYEKEE (reference sequence). Trimming cost V 1 base and J 3 bases, with 11 bases left between them.

The genes are TRBV6-6 and TRBJ1-2, with D tentatively TRBD1 (5 bases). The CDR3 totals 13 residues. The germline V gene encodes CDR1 MNHNY and CDR2 SVGAGI (reference sequence). V dropped 8 bases and J dropped 6 bases, with 16 bases sitting between them. DNA for the CDR3: TGTGCCAGCTTGGGACTGCTTCTCCATGGCTACACCTTC. It translates to CASLGLLLHGYTF.

CDR3 sequence reads: CASRSYGNGYTF. The DNA of the CDR3 is TGTGCCAGCAGGTCATATGGGAATGGCTACACCTTC. The chain uses TRBV28 and TRBJ1-2; D gene uncertain. The V end was cut by 6 bases, the J end by 6 bases, with 11 bases between. The V gene's germline CDR1 is MDHEN and CDR2 SYDVKM. This CDR3 is 12 amino acids long.

The genes are TRBV12-3 or TRBV12-4 and TRBJ2-7; D unclear. This CDR3 contains 13 residues. V lost 7 bases to trimming and J lost 3 bases, with 13 bases between them. This CDR3 reads CASIPTPLYEQYF. The CDR3 bases are TGTGCCAGCATCCCAACCCCTCTCTACGAGCAGTACTTC.

The chain couples TRBV7-2 to TRBJ1-1; a weak D match, TRBD1 (5 bases). The CDR3 extends over 16 amino acids. CDR1 and CDR2 from the germline V gene are SGHTA and FQGNSA. The V end lost 5 bases, the J end lost 0 bases, and 16 bases lay between the germline ends. CDR3 sequence reads: CASSLLAGGMNTEAFF. CDR3 bases: TGTGCCAGCAGCCTCCTTGCGGGGGGGATGAACACTGAAGCTTTCTTT.

This clonotype came up once. V and J are TRBV7-3 and TRBJ2-1; 9 nucleotides match TRBD1. V was pared by 6 bases and J by 7 bases, with 7 bases of the junction left unmatched. This CDR3 has 14 residues. Germline CDR1 reads SGHTA; CDR2 reads FQGTGA. CDR3 bases: TGTGCCAGCAGGATGACCGGGACAGGGAATGAGCAGTTCTTC. The encoded protein is CASRMTGTGNEQFF.

Comments on this clonotype: A much larger clone lies one base from this, so it may be a read error. The genes are TRBV12-3 or TRBV12-4 and TRBJ2-3; perhaps TRBD2 as D (7 bases). This CDR3 is 14 amino acids long. The CDR3 here is CASSFTGGTDAQYF. In nucleotides, the CDR3 is TGTGCCAGCAGTTTTACGGGGGGCACAGATGCGCAGTATTTT.

This rearrangement joins TRBV6-2 or TRBV6-3 to TRBJ1-1; TRBD1 is a possible D gene (6 bases). CDR1 MNHEY and CDR2 SVGEGT come from the germline V gene. The CDR3 loop spans 15 amino acids. With 2 bases removed from V and 5 bases from J, the gap between germline ends came to 15 bases. CDR3 nucleotides: TGTGCCAGCAGTTACCAGTTGGTAGGGGGGACTGAAGCTTTCTTT. As protein: CASSYQLVGGTEAFF.

The chain uses TRBV20-1 and TRBJ1-5, with D unclear. Germline CDR1 is DFQATT and CDR2 is SNEGSKA (reference sequence). CDR3 length: 14 amino acids. Trimming shortened V by 5 bases and J by 2 bases, and 13 bases separated the two germline ends. Written as DNA, the CDR3 is TGCAGTGCTGTGGACTCAAGGGGCAATCAGCCCCAGCATTTT. Its protein is CSAVDSRGNQPQHF.

This clonotype was detected once. Germline is not matched at one junction end, which may reflect a read error. This chain joins TRBV12-3 or TRBV12-4 and TRBJ1-4; 11 bases match TRBD1. The CDR3 is made up of 15 amino acids. CDR3 DNA sequence: TGTGCCTGCAGTCCAGGGACAGGGGGGCGTGAAAAACTGTTTTTT. Residues: CACSPGTGGREKLFF.

V usage is TRBV20-1 and J usage is TRBJ1-5, with 7 bases fitting TRBD1. CDR1 and CDR2 from the germline V gene are DFQATT and SNEGSKA (reference sequence). The CDR3 spans 18 residues. Losses at the gene ends were 3 bases for V and 0 bases for J; bases not matched to a gene: 14. CDR3 protein: CSASLAGQRGYSNQPQHF. For the CDR3, the DNA is TGCAGTGCTAGCCTGGCGGGACAGAGGGGGTATAGCAATCAGCCCCAGCATTTT.

In its sample, this clonotype was seen a few times. The V gene is TRBV20-1, the J gene TRBJ2-7; D is unclear. Germline V gives CDR1 DFQATT, CDR2 SNEGSKA (reference sequence). Trimming removed 3 bases at V and 5 bases at J, with 8 bases between. This CDR3 is built from 11 residues. The DNA for the CDR3 is TGCAGTGCTAGTAATAACGACGAGCAGTACTTC. Translating it yields CSASNNDEQYF.

This clonotype was seen ten or more times. The chain recombines TRBV7-3 with TRBJ2-5; TRBD1 is a possible D gene (5 bases). Germline V lookup: CDR1 SGHTA, CDR2 FQGTGA. V dropped 4 bases and J dropped 1 base, with 7 bases sitting between them. CDR3 length: 13 residues. CDR3 amino acids: CASSSRAQETQYF. In nucleotides, the CDR3 is TGTGCCAGCAGCTCCAGGGCCCAAGAGACCCAGTACTTC.

This clonotype was seen more than once but under ten times. The V gene is TRBV5-1, the J gene TRBJ2-5; D not certain. V shed 3 bases and J shed 5 bases, with 14 bases lying between them. Germline V lookup: CDR1 SGHRS, CDR2 YFSETQ. CDR3 length: 14 residues. The CDR3 protein is CASSSGRREETQYF. Written as DNA, the CDR3 is TGCGCCAGCAGCTCCGGCCGACGTGAGGAGACCCAGTACTTC.

In its sample, this clonotype was seen a few times. The CDR3 loop is CASSSYGGGPNEQYF. DNA for the CDR3: TGTGCCAGCAGCTCCTACGGAGGGGGACCGAACGAGCAGTACTTC. The chain employs TRBV7-2 and TRBJ2-7; perhaps D is TRBD1 or TRBD2 (6 bases each). V lost 4 bases and J lost 5, with 18 bases in between. The length of the CDR3 is 15 residues. Germline V gene data show CDR1 as SGHTA and CDR2 as FQGNSA.

This clonotype was observed a single time. The junction departs from germline at one end; a sequencing error may be responsible. The chain uses TRBV11-2 and TRBJ2-7; 9 nucleotides line up with TRBD1. CDR1 and CDR2 (germline): SGHAT, FQNNGV. The CDR3 runs 14 residues. In nucleotides, the CDR3 is TGTGCCCGCAGGCAGACAGGGGGGTCCTACGAGCAGTACTTC. Amino acids: CARRQTGGSYEQYF.

This chain uses TRBV7-9 with TRBJ2-5; TRBD1 might be the D (6 bases). Per the germline V gene, CDR1 is SEHNR and CDR2 is FQNEAQ (reference sequence). The CDR3 sequence is 14 residues long. The germline V and J ends were trimmed by 4 bases and 1 base, with 10 bases remaining between them. The chain's CDR3 is CASSSWTAQETQYF. The CDR3 region has the DNA TGTGCCAGCAGCTCTTGGACAGCCCAAGAGACCCAGTACTTC.